A single sample is the source of the 20 T cell receptor beta chains below, sequenced in a study of neurological immune-mediated disorders. From the 5' RACE reads, TCRdb called clonotypes with MiXCR, one entry per CDR3 protein. This sample has 55,000 to 65,000 distinct CDR3 sequences, with 3.5% to 4.5% found just once. The sample comprised PBMCs. All receptors derive from a woman in her forties or fifties with multiple sclerosis.

This clonotype was found many times. The V and J genes are TRBV7-6 and TRBJ1-4; perhaps TRBD1 as D (6 bases). Trimming pared 2 bases from V and 6 bases from J, leaving 7 bases between. The CDR3 length is 13 residues. Germline V gene lookup returns CDR1 SGHVS and CDR2 FNYEAQ. The CDR3 DNA follows: TGTGCCAGCAGCTTACAGGGGTATGAAAAACTGTTTTTT. Protein: CASSLQGYEKLFF. The full variable domain, completed using reference TRBV7-6 and TRBJ1-4, is GAGVSQSPRYKVTKRGQDVALRCDPISGHVSLYWYRQALGQGPEFLTYFNYEAQQDKSGLPNDRFSAERPEGSISTLTIQRTEQRDSAMYRCASSLQGYEKLFFGSGTQLSVL.

This clonotype was observed at least ten times. The J gene is TRBJ1-2, the V gene TRBV4-2; D uncertain. Germline values: CDR1 LGHNA, CDR2 YNFKEQ. The CDR3 covers 13 residues. Deletions cut 0 bases from V and 1 base from J, with 3 bases between. The DNA of the CDR3 is TGTGCCAGCAGCCAAGATCTTAACTATGGCTACACCTTC. Translation: CASSQDLNYGYTF.

This clonotype was recorded at least ten times. One end of the junction fails to match germline, which may point to a read error. This rearrangement joins TRBV12-3 or TRBV12-4 to TRBJ1-5; tentative D call: TRBD1 (5 bases). This CDR3 contains 15 residues. CDR3 in amino acids: CASSFSGLDNQPQNF. The CDR3 bases are TGTGCCAGCAGTTTTTCCGGGTTGGACAATCAGCCCCAGAATTTT.

This clonotype was seen a handful of times. The chain is built from TRBV5-1 and TRBJ2-5; 8 positions agree with TRBD1. The CDR3 extends over 14 amino acids. V lost 1 base and J lost 1; bases outside the gene matches: 0. Germline V CDR1 and CDR2: SGHRS, YFSETQ. The CDR3 nucleotides are TGCGCCAGCAGCTTGACAGGGGGCCAAGAGACCCAGTACTTC. Its translation is CASSLTGGQETQYF. Filled out from reference TRBV5-1 and TRBJ2-5, the complete variable domain reads KAGVTQTPRYLIKTRGQQVTLSCSPISGHRSVSWYQQTPGQGLQFLFEYFSETQRNKGNFPGRFSGRQFSNSRSEMNVSTLELGDSALYLCASSLTGGQETQYFGPGTRLLVL.

This clonotype appeared a few times. A much larger clone differs from this one at a single base, so this may be a read error. The chain recombines TRBV24-1 with TRBJ2-1, with 8 nucleotides matching TRBD1. V was pared by 4 bases and J by 2 bases, with 6 bases of the junction left unmatched. This CDR3 spans 16 amino acids. Germline lookup yields CDR1 KGHDR and CDR2 SFDVKD. CDR3 DNA: TGTGCCACCAGTGACACCCGACAGGGGACCTACAATGAGCAGTTCTTC. Translation gives CATSDTRQGTYNEQFF.

Ten or more counts support this clonotype. This chain joins TRBV20-1 and TRBJ2-1; maybe TRBD1 (6 bases). The germline gives CDR1 DFQATT, CDR2 SNEGSKA (reference sequence). This CDR3 is built from 15 residues. Trimming pared 3 bases from V and 9 bases from J, leaving 21 bases between. DNA for the CDR3: TGCAGTGCTAGTGATAGGGACACGCTTAGGGGTGAGCAGTTCTTC. Protein: CSASDRDTLRGEQFF.

This clonotype was observed at least ten times. The CDR3 region is CASSSTGDGTDTQYF. Here the CDR3 DNA reads TGTGCCAGCAGCTCAACAGGGGACGGAACAGATACGCAGTATTTT. The chain uses TRBV7-9 and TRBJ2-3; 7 nucleotides align to TRBD1. This CDR3 is 15 amino acids long. V dropped 4 bases and J dropped 3; count of bases not matched to a gene: 7. Germline V CDR1 and CDR2: SEHNR, FQNEAQ (reference sequence). The full variable domain, in which reference TRBV7-9 and TRBJ2-3 provide the parts outside the CDR3, is DTGVSQNPRHKITKRGQNVTFRCDPISEHNRLYWYRQTLGQGPEFLTYFQNEAQLEKSRLLSDRFSAERPKGSFSTLEIQRTEQGDSAMYLCASSSTGDGTDTQYFGPGTRLTVL.

This clonotype was counted ten times or more. J is TRBJ2-2 and V is TRBV20-1, with D perhaps assigned TRBD1 or TRBD2 (5 bases each). The CDR3 contains 15 residues. Germline CDR1 DFQATT, CDR2 SNEGSKA (reference sequence). Trimming took 6 bases from V and 5 from J, leaving 19 bases between them. For the CDR3, the DNA is TGCAGTGCATCACGGGACGCCTCGGGGACCGGGGAGCTGTTTTTT. It translates to CSASRDASGTGELFF.

This clonotype has at least ten counts. The rearrangement joins TRBV21-1 to TRBJ1-5; the table names TRBD1, a call not compared with the DNA. TRBV21-1 is assigned pseudogene status. The CDR3 totals 18 residues. The CDR3 reads CASSKPDRGCFGNQPQHF. The CDR3 DNA reads as TGTGCCAGCAGCAAGCCCGACAGGGGATGCTTTGGCAATCAGCCCCAGCATTTT.

This clonotype was seen many times. The rearrangement uses TRBV7-2 and TRBJ2-3; 8 nucleotides agree with TRBD1. Unmatched junction bases numbered 12, after V lost 8 bases and J lost 5 bases. The germline V gene has CDR1 SGHTA and CDR2 FQGNSA. This CDR3 spans 15 amino acids. The CDR3 DNA follows: TGTGCCAGCTGCGACACGACAGGGGTTGGAGATACGCAGTATTTT. Residues: CASCDTTGVGDTQYF.

V usage is TRBV19 and J usage is TRBJ2-5; TRBD1 matches 8 bases. CDR1 is LNHDA and CDR2 is SQIVND in the germline V gene (reference sequence). This CDR3 comprises 14 residues. V dropped 2 bases and J dropped 5; count of bases not matched to a gene: 4. This CDR3 reads CASSISGGRETQYF. In DNA, the CDR3 is TGTGCCAGTAGTATATCAGGGGGCCGGGAGACCCAGTACTTC. Variable domain in full (rest from reference TRBV19 and TRBJ2-5): DGGITQSPKYLFRKEGQNVTLSCEQNLNHDAMYWYRQDPGQGLRLIYYSQIVNDFQKGDIAEGYSVSREKKESFPLTVTSAQKNPTAFYLCASSISGGRETQYFGPGTRLLVL.

This clonotype was counted between two and nine times. The V gene is TRBV18, the J gene TRBJ2-6; maybe TRBD2 (5 bases). Germline V CDR1 and CDR2: KGHSH, LQKENI. Trimming removed 6 bases at V and 2 bases at J, with 20 bases between. The CDR3 spans 18 residues. In DNA form, the CDR3 reads TGTGCCAGCTCCCTCTTAGGACCTTCGGAGGCTGGGGCCAACGTCCTGACTTTC. It specifies CASSLLGPSEAGANVLTF.

This clonotype was recorded many times. Written as DNA, the CDR3 is TGTGCCAGCAGTTTAAATCAACGACAGATCTACGAGCAGTACTTC. This codes for CASSLNQRQIYEQYF. This chain uses TRBV12-3 or TRBV12-4 with TRBJ2-7, with D possibly matching TRBD1 (5 bases). V lost 2 bases, J lost 3 bases, and 14 bases lay in between. The CDR3 covers 15 residues.

This clonotype was recorded at least ten times. V usage is TRBV7-2 and J usage is TRBJ2-7; a weak D match, TRBD2 (6 bases). V lost 3 bases and J 6 bases, leaving 15 bases between the germline ends. There are 14 residues in the CDR3. CDR1 SGHTA and CDR2 FQGNSA come from the germline V gene. CDR3 loop: CASSLGGTSGEQYF. DNA of the CDR3: TGTGCCAGCAGCTTGGGCGGGACCTCCGGCGAGCAGTACTTC.

This clonotype has a count of ten or more. The V call is TRBV20-1, the J call TRBJ2-7; D is undetermined. Germline CDR1 DFQATT, CDR2 SNEGSKA (reference sequence). This CDR3 spans 12 amino acids. V was clipped by 3 bases and J by 3 bases, with 9 bases between them. CDR3 residues: CSARATSYEQYF. As DNA, the CDR3 is TGCAGTGCTAGGGCGACCAGCTACGAGCAGTACTTC.

The table lists this clonotype with many counts. The chain has TRBV20-1 and TRBJ1-2, with a tentative D call TRBD1 (6 bases). Per germline, CDR1 DFQATT and CDR2 SNEGSKA (reference sequence). The CDR3 loop spans 11 amino acids. V lost 2 bases, J lost 12 bases, and 13 bases lay in between. In DNA, the CDR3 is TGCAGTGCTAGACCCCTGGGGGGCAACACCTTC. Encoded protein: CSARPLGGNTF.

This clonotype showed up many times. The rearrangement joins TRBV2 to TRBJ1-1; weak D call: TRBD1 (6 bases). Germline loops: CDR1 SNHLY, CDR2 FYNNEI. Trimming shortened V by 6 bases and J by 4 bases, and 15 bases separated the two germline ends. The length of the CDR3 is 14 residues. The CDR3 spells CASRGAGQGTEAFF. The CDR3 DNA is TGTGCCAGCAGGGGGGCGGGTCAGGGCACTGAAGCTTTCTTT.

A note on this clonotype: A much larger clone sits a single nucleotide away, making a read error possible. The V and J genes are TRBV5-1 and TRBJ2-5; TRBD1 might be the D (6 bases). V lost 4 bases, J lost 6 bases, and 16 bases lay in between. CDR3 length: 14 residues. Germline V CDR1 and CDR2: SGHRS, YFSETQ. The CDR3 DNA is TGCGCCAGCAGCCCCCGGGAAAGGGGGAAGACCCAGTACTTC. This encodes CASSPRERGKTQYF.

Many counts were recorded for this clonotype. This chain links TRBV20-1 with TRBJ2-7, with 9 bases fitting TRBD2. Unmatched junction bases numbered 15, after V lost 4 bases and J lost 2 bases. The CDR3 consists of 17 residues. Looked up from germline, CDR1 is DFQATT and CDR2 is SNEGSKA (reference sequence). The CDR3 DNA follows: TGCAGTGCTATCCCCCCGCTAGCGGGAATCGGGACCTACGAGCAGTACTTC. Its protein is CSAIPPLAGIGTYEQYF.

This clonotype was found many times. The chain links TRBV7-2 to TRBJ2-1; D possibly corresponds to TRBD2 (5 bases). This CDR3 spans 14 amino acids. Germline-derived CDR1 and CDR2 are SGHTA and FQGNSA. Trimming stripped 5 bases from V and 6 bases from J, with 14 bases between. CDR3 protein: CASSIGGSANEQFF. Here the CDR3 DNA reads TGTGCCAGCAGCATTGGTGGGAGTGCCAATGAGCAGTTCTTC.